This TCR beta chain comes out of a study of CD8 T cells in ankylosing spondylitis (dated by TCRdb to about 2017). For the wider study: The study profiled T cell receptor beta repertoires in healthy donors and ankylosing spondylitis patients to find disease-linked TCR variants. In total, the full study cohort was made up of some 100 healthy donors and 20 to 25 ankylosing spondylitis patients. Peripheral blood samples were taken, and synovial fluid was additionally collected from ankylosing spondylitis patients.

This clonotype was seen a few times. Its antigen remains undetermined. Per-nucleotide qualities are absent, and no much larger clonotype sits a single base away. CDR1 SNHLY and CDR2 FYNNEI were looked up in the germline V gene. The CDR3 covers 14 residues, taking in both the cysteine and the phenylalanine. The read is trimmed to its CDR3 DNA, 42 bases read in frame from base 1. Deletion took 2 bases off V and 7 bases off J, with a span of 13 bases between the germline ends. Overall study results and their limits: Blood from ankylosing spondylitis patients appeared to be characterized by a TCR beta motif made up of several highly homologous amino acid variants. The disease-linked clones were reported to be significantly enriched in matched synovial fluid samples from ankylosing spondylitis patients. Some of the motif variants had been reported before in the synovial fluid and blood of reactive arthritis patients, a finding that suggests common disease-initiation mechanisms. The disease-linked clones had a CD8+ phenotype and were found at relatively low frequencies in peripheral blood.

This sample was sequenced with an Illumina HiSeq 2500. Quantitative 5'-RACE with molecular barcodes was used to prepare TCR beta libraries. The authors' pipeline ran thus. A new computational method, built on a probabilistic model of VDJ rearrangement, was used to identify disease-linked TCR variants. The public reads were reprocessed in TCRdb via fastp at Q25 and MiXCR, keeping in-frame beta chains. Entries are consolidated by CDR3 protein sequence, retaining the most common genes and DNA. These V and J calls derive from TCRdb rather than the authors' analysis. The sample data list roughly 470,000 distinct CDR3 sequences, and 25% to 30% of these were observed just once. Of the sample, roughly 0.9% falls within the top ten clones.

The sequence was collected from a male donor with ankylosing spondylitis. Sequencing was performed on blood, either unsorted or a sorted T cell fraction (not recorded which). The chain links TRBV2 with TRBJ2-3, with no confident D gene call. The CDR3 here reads CASSENRPTNTQYF. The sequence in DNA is TGTGCCAGCAGTGAAAATCGGCCGACAAATACGCAGTATTTT.